These T cell receptor beta chains were read from a single sample in a study of identical twins. MiXCR, applied by TCRdb to the 5' RACE reads, yields one record per CDR3 protein. The table has 700,000 or so distinct CDR3 sequences, 8% to 9% seen once. These data were likewise used in another study, on yellow fever vaccine responses in identical twins.

The sample consisted of PBMCs. The receptor set was obtained from a woman under 30 in good health. The CDR3 runs from the conserved cysteine through the conserved F or W. A D gene is named only where the DNA matches it firmly. Expanded clones get a size class; other rows say once, few or many, or leave the size out.

v_gene	d_gene	j_gene	abundance	CDR3nt	CDR3aa
TRBV27	TRBD1	TRBJ1-5	NA	TGTGCCAGCAGTTCCCGACCCTATCCGGGACAGGGGCCCAATAGCAATCAGCCCCAGCATTTT	CASSSRPYPGQGPNSNQPQHF
TRBV7-9	TRBD1	TRBJ2-7	NA	TGTGCCAGCAGCTCAAATGACAGGGGTGCGTACTTC	CASSSNDRGAYF
TRBV6-1	TRBD2	TRBJ2-5	few	TGTGCCAGCAGTGCTAGCGGGGGGGCGGCGGTAGAAGAGACCCAGTACTTC	CASSASGGAAVEETQYF
TRBV6-5	NA	TRBJ1-1	NA	TGTGCCAGCAGATTAACGCGGGGTTCGAACACTGAAGCTTTCTTT	CASRLTRGSNTEAFF
TRBV20-1	NA	TRBJ2-7	NA	TGCAGTGCTAGAGATCTAAAACTCGAGCAGTACTTC	CSARDLKLEQYF
TRBV18	NA	TRBJ2-3	NA	TGTGCCAGCTCACCCCTCGATCTAACAGATACGCAGTATTTT	CASSPLDLTDTQYF
TRBV5-5	NA	TRBJ2-7	NA	TGTGCCAGCAGCTTGCGTCAGTCCCTCGACGAGCAGTACTTC	CASSLRQSLDEQYF
TRBV24-1	NA	TRBJ2-1	NA	TGTGCCACCAGTGATACAGGCAGGGACAATGAGCAGTTCTTC	CATSDTGRDNEQFF
TRBV12-3/TRBV12-4	NA	TRBJ1-1	many	TGTGCCAGCAGTTTGGGTAGGGGCCGTGGGGGAGCTTTCTTT	CASSLGRGRGGAFF
TRBV10-3	TRBD1	TRBJ1-4	NA	TGTGCCGTTTCGACAGGGAGTAATGAAAAACTGTTTTTT	CAVSTGSNEKLFF
TRBV4-3	NA	TRBJ2-1	NA	TGCGCCAGCAGCCAAGATCGCAGTAGCTCCTACAATGAGCAGTTCTTC	CASSQDRSSSYNEQFF
TRBV3-1	NA	TRBJ2-2	many	TGTGCCAGCAGGCCAAACGGGAACACCGGGGAGCTGTTTTTT	CASRPNGNTGELFF
TRBV7-9	TRBD2	TRBJ2-3	few	TGTGCCAGCAGCTTAGTCGGACTAGCGGGAGAAACAGATACGCAGTATTTT	CASSLVGLAGETDTQYF
TRBV4-2	TRBD2	TRBJ2-4	NA	TGTGCCAGCAGCCAAGGGAGACTAGCGGGAGGGCCGAACATTCAGTACTTC	CASSQGRLAGGPNIQYF
TRBV2	NA	TRBJ2-7	NA	TGTGCCACATCCCTAGCCTACGAGCAGTACTTC	CATSLAYEQYF
TRBV11-1	NA	TRBJ2-4	few	TGTGCCAGCAGCTTAGGGACCGGGGCCCTACTAGCCAAAAACATTCAGTACTTC	CASSLGTGALLAKNIQYF
TRBV15	TRBD1	TRBJ2-7	NA	TGTGCCACCAGCCCCCGGACAGGGGGTTCCTACGAGCAGTACTTC	CATSPRTGGSYEQYF
TRBV2	NA	TRBJ2-7	many	TGTGCCAGGAGAGACAGTGCCACCTACGAGCAGTACTTC	CARRDSATYEQYF
TRBV10-3	NA	TRBJ2-3	many	TGTGCCATCGCGGGTACTAGCACCCTTGGCACAGATACGCAGTATTTT	CAIAGTSTLGTDTQYF
TRBV10-3	NA	TRBJ2-5	NA	TGTGCCATCAGTGAGTCGGGGCAGGGGAAAAAGACCCAGTACTTC	CAISESGQGKKTQYF
TRBV6-2/TRBV6-3	TRBD1	TRBJ2-1	few	TGTGCCAGCAGCCTACCCAACAATCGGCCCGACAGGGCCTACAATGAGCAGTTCTTC	CASSLPNNRPDRAYNEQFF
TRBV6-1	NA	TRBJ2-7	NA	TGTGCCAGCAGTGCATCGTGGGGCGCCTACGAGCAGTACTTC	CASSASWGAYEQYF
TRBV2	NA	TRBJ2-2	NA	TGTGCCAGCAGAACCGGGACATTAGGCACCGGGGAGCTGTTTTTT	CASRTGTLGTGELFF
TRBV27	NA	TRBJ2-6	NA	TGTGCCAGCATGCCACGAATCTCTGGGGCCAACGTCCTGACTTTC	CASMPRISGANVLTF
TRBV6-1	TRBD1	TRBJ2-4	many	TGTGCCAGCAGTCCCCCGCGACAGGGCGGAAACATTCAGTACTTC	CASSPPRQGGNIQYF
TRBV12-3/TRBV12-4	NA	TRBJ2-2	many	TGTGCCAGCAGTGGGGGACCGCCCAAAAACACCGGGGAGCTGTTTTTT	CASSGGPPKNTGELFF
TRBV6-2/TRBV6-3	NA	TRBJ2-3	NA	TGTGCCAGCAGACCTGCCGGTCCAGCAACAGATACGCAGTATTTT	CASRPAGPATDTQYF
TRBV6-4	NA	TRBJ1-1	NA	TGTGCCAGCAGTGACTCGAGTTTTGCGGGTGAAGCTTTCTTT	CASSDSSFAGEAFF
TRBV4-1	NA	TRBJ2-1	NA	TGCGCCAGCAGCCAAGTCCCTAGCAGGTACAATGAGCAGTTCTTC	CASSQVPSRYNEQFF
TRBV12-3/TRBV12-4	TRBD2	TRBJ2-1	few	TGTGCCAGCAGTTTAAGGGGGACTAGCGGGACCTCACGGGATGAGCAGTTCTTC	CASSLRGTSGTSRDEQFF
TRBV29-1	NA	TRBJ2-2	NA	TGCAGCGGAGAAGAACTGAACACCGGGGAGCTGTTTTTT	CSGEELNTGELFF
TRBV7-2	NA	TRBJ1-4	many	TGTGCCAGCAGACGACCCGGAATTGAAAAACTGTTTTTT	CASRRPGIEKLFF